This passage covers 20 T cell receptor beta chains from one sample sequenced in a study of cytomegalovirus exposure and HLA in healthy donors. It was with 60 Vbeta and 13 Jbeta primers that the PCR ran. Sequenced by immunoSEQ multiplex PCR; TCRdb stores in-frame clones only, minus some. Of 90,000 to 140,000 clones in the sample, nearly 80% were seen once. Sequenced sample: PBMCs. These receptors all stem from a man aged 25 to 45 in good health and CMV-seronegative.

The CDR3 coding sequence is TGTGCCAGTACCGTTGACAGGGAAGGTCAGCCCCAGCATTTT. Protein: CASTVDREGQPQHF. This chain connects TRBV19 to TRBJ1-5; 7 nucleotides align to TRBD1. V lost 7 bases and J lost 6; bases outside the gene matches: 9. This CDR3 comprises 14 residues. Germline CDR1 LNHDA, CDR2 SQIVND (reference sequence).

In this sample, this clone turned up a few times. This chain uses TRBV7-9 with TRBJ1-5; 7 bases match TRBD1. V shed 5 bases, J shed 6 bases, and the junction held 4 bases outside the gene matches. The germline CDR1 and CDR2 sequences are SEHNR and FQNEAQ (reference sequence). There are 13 residues in the CDR3. CDR3 in DNA: TGTGCCAGCAGCACACAGGGGAGTCAGCCCCAGCATTTT. It is translated as CASSTQGSQPQHF.

Only one count was recorded for this clone. The gene calls are TRBV19 and TRBJ1-5; D possibly corresponds to TRBD1 (6 bases). Trimming removed 5 bases from V and 5 bases from J, with 13 bases in between. The CDR3 spans 14 residues. The germline gives CDR1 LNHDA, CDR2 SQIVND (reference sequence). The CDR3, as DNA: TGTGCCAGTAGTCCCAGACAGGTTTATCAGCCCCAGCATTTT. It specifies CASSPRQVYQPQHF.

The chain couples TRBV7-8 to TRBJ1-1; 9 bases are a match to TRBD1. V shed 3 bases, J shed 0 bases, and the junction held 14 bases outside the gene matches. The CDR3 sequence is 19 residues long. The germline V gene has CDR1 SGHVS and CDR2 FQNEAQ. As DNA, the CDR3 is TGTGCCAGCAGCTTTCCGGGACAGGGCTCGGTGGGGATGAACACTGAAGCTTTCTTT. Translation gives CASSFPGQGSVGMNTEAFF.

The chain couples TRBV7-8 to TRBJ1-5; possible D gene TRBD1, 5 bases. Trimming pared 0 bases from V and 8 bases from J, leaving 20 bases between. This CDR3 contains 17 residues. CDR1 is SGHVS and CDR2 is FQNEAQ in the germline V gene. Written as DNA, the CDR3 is TGTGCCAGCAGCTTAGCTCGAGCTGGAGGGGCGAGGAAGCCCCAGCATTTT. Translated, it gives CASSLARAGGARKPQHF.

V gene TRBV7-9 combines with J gene TRBJ1-1, with 8 bases identical to TRBD1. Unmatched junction bases numbered 8, after V lost 3 bases and J lost 5 bases. The CDR3 is 15 residues long. CDR1 and CDR2 from the germline V gene are SEHNR and FQNEAQ (reference sequence). As DNA, the CDR3 is TGTGCCAGCAGCTTGGCAGGGGGCTCGGGGACTGAAGCTTTCTTT. This gives the protein CASSLAGGSGTEAFF.

The genes are TRBV10-1 and TRBJ2-3; 7 bases are shared with TRBD2. Trimming removed 3 bases from V and 2 bases from J; junction bases left unmatched: 8. The CDR3 sequence is 16 residues long. Germline V CDR1 and CDR2: WNHNN, SYGVQD (reference sequence). The CDR3 is CASSDGGRDVTDTQYF. CDR3 nucleotide sequence: TGCGCCAGCAGTGATGGCGGGAGAGACGTCACAGATACGCAGTATTTT.

The J gene is TRBJ2-7, the V gene TRBV7-2; 8 bases match TRBD2. Germline CDR1 reads SGHTA; CDR2 reads FQGNSA. The V gene end was trimmed by 5 bases and the J gene end by 4 bases; junction bases not matched to a gene: 10. The CDR3 spans 15 residues. The CDR3 protein is CASSRSGGQNYEQYF. In DNA form, the CDR3 reads TGTGCCAGCAGCCGAAGCGGGGGCCAGAATTACGAGCAGTACTTC.

This clone was seen a single time. This sequence joins TRBV7-9 and TRBJ2-5; TRBD1 might be the D (8 bases). V dropped 5 bases and J dropped 3 bases, with 13 bases sitting between them. The CDR3 loop spans 14 amino acids. Germline V gene data show CDR1 as SEHNR and CDR2 as FQNEAQ (reference sequence). Here the CDR3 reads CASSQQGGEETQYF. The CDR3 DNA reads TGTGCCAGCAGCCAACAGGGGGGGGAAGAGACCCAGTACTTC. The entire variable domain, with the rest obtained from reference TRBV7-9 and TRBJ2-5, is as follows: DTGVSQNPRHKITKRGQNVTFRCDPISEHNRLYWYRQTLGQGPEFLTYFQNEAQLEKSRLLSDRFSAERPKGSFSTLEIQRTEQGDSAMYLCASSQQGGEETQYFGPGTRLLVL.

This chain joins TRBV12-1 and TRBJ1-2; TRBD1, the table's D call, was not compared with the DNA. TRBV12-1 is noted as a pseudogene. The CDR3 has 16 amino acids. The DNA of the CDR3 is TGTGCCAGCACCAATCCCCCCGACAGGGTTAACTATGGCTACACCTTC. It yields the protein CASTNPPDRVNYGYTF.

A single count supports this clone. The gene calls are TRBV7-9 and TRBJ1-5; D not certain. CDR1 is SEHNR and CDR2 is FQNEAQ in the germline V gene (reference sequence). Trimming pared 1 base from V and 1 base from J, leaving 11 bases between. There are 16 residues in the CDR3. In DNA form, the CDR3 reads TGTGCCAGCAGCTTAGTATCCCGGGAAAGCAATCAGCCCCAGCATTTT. Translation gives CASSLVSRESNQPQHF.

The chain is built from TRBV30 and TRBJ1-2; no firm D call. CDR3 length: 13 residues. Per the germline V gene, CDR1 is GTSNPN and CDR2 is SVGIG (reference sequence). V lost 0 bases to trimming and J lost 1 base, with 6 bases between them. In DNA, the CDR3 is TGTGCCTGGAGTGTAAGCTTTAACTATGGCTACACCTTC. This gives the protein CAWSVSFNYGYTF.

V is TRBV5-6 and J is TRBJ2-7; 7 bases are a match to TRBD1. The CDR3 consists of 15 residues. The germline gives CDR1 SGHDT, CDR2 YYEEEE. V lost 2 bases and J lost 1; bases outside the gene matches: 6. The CDR3 region is CASSLGDSGSYEQYF. The CDR3 coding sequence is TGTGCCAGCAGCTTAGGGGACAGCGGATCCTACGAGCAGTACTTC. The variable domain in full, completed from reference TRBV5-6 and TRBJ2-7, reads DAGVTQSPTHLIKTRGQQVTLRCSPKSGHDTVSWYQQALGQGPQFIFQYYEEEERQRGNFPDRFSGHQFPNYSSELNVNALLLGDSALYLCASSLGDSGSYEQYFGPGTRLTVT.

This clone appeared a few times. The J gene is TRBJ2-1, the V gene TRBV6-1; D uncertain. CDR3 length: 12 residues. The V end was cut by 2 bases, the J end by 4 bases, with 3 bases between. CDR1 MNHNS and CDR2 SASEGT come from the germline V gene. The CDR3 DNA follows: TGTGCCAGCAGTGAACCGTACAATGAGCAGTTCTTC. Amino acid sequence: CASSEPYNEQFF.

In its sample, this clone was seen once. The V gene is TRBV2, the J gene TRBJ2-6, with TRBD2 identical over 11 bases. Trimming took 6 bases from V and 0 from J; bases not matched to a gene: 10. This CDR3 is 19 amino acids long. CDR1 is SNHLY and CDR2 is FYNNEI in the germline V gene. In DNA form, the CDR3 reads TGTGCCAGCAGAAATTTAGCGGGGGGGTGGTCCTCTGGGGCCAACGTCCTGACTTTC. This translates into CASRNLAGGWSSGANVLTF.

This chain joins TRBV7-8 and TRBJ1-5; 11 bases match TRBD1. This CDR3 spans 16 amino acids. The V segment lost 1 base and the J segment 3 bases; nucleotides outside the gene matches: 2. Germline loops: CDR1 SGHVS, CDR2 FQNEAQ. CDR3 amino acids: CASSLGTGGINQPQHF. The CDR3 DNA follows: TGTGCCAGCAGCTTAGGGACAGGGGGCATCAATCAGCCCCAGCATTTT. Full variable domain (rest looked up from reference TRBV7-8 and TRBJ1-5): GAGVSQSPRYKVAKRGQDVALRCDPISGHVSLFWYQQALGQGPEFLTYFQNEAQLDKSGLPSDRFFAERPEGSVSTLKIQRTQQEDSAVYLCASSLGTGGINQPQHFGDGTRLSIL.

This chain joins TRBV5-5 and TRBJ2-7; D possibly corresponds to TRBD2 (5 bases). V was cut by 0 bases and J by 3 bases, with 13 bases left in between. This CDR3 has 15 amino acids. Germline lookup yields CDR1 SGHKS and CDR2 YYEKEE (reference sequence). The CDR3: CASSLASPGDYEQYF. CDR3 DNA: TGTGCCAGCAGCTTGGCCTCACCCGGGGACTACGAGCAGTACTTC. The full variable domain, its missing parts supplied by reference TRBV5-5 and TRBJ2-7, is DAGVTQSPTHLIKTRGQQVTLRCSPISGHKSVSWYQQVLGQGPQFIFQYYEKEERGRGNFPDRFSARQFPNYSSELNVNALLLGDSALYLCASSLASPGDYEQYFGPGTRLTVT.

The chain combines TRBV19 with TRBJ2-7; TRBD1 matches 9 bases. There are 15 residues in the CDR3. Trimming at V came to 5 bases and at J to 1 base, leaving 6 bases not matched to a gene. Germline lookup yields CDR1 LNHDA and CDR2 SQIVND (reference sequence). The CDR3 region is CASSPGQGTSYEQYF. In nucleotides, the CDR3 is TGTGCCAGTAGTCCAGGACAGGGGACATCCTACGAGCAGTACTTC.

J is TRBJ2-2 and V is TRBV4-1; 9 nucleotides line up with TRBD1. This CDR3 comprises 18 residues. CDR1 and CDR2 from the germline V gene are MGHRA and YSYEKL. Losses at the gene ends were 6 bases for V and 7 bases for J; bases not matched to a gene: 18. CDR3 in amino acids: CASRRNPGTGKGSGELFF. CDR3 sequence (DNA): TGCGCCAGCAGACGGAATCCCGGGACAGGGAAAGGTAGCGGGGAGCTGTTTTTT.

This clone was counted once. The genes are TRBV19 and TRBJ1-2; no clear D gene. CDR1 and CDR2 from the germline V gene are LNHDA and SQIVND (reference sequence). The V end was cut by 7 bases, the J end by 3 bases, with 15 bases between. This CDR3 region has 14 residues. The CDR3 loop reads CASIRWVLYYGYTF. CDR3 nucleotide sequence: TGTGCCAGTATCAGGTGGGTTCTATACTATGGCTACACCTTC.